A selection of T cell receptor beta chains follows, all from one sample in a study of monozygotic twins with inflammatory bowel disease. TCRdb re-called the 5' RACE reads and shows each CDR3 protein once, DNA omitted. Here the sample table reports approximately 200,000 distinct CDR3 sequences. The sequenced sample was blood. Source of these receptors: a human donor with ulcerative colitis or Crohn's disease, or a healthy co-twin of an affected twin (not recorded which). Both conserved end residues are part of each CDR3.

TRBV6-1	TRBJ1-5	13	CASSGAALGPQHF
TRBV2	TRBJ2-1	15	CASTLEGGDGNEQFF
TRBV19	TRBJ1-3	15	CASSIMDLSGNTIYF
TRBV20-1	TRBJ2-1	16	CSARDTREPSYNEQFF
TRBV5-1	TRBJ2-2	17	CASSSGLAGALSGELFF
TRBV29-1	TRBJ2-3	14	CSVRGSGGSDTQYF
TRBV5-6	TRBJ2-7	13	CASSLDWSYEQYF
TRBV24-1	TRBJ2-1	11	CATSKHNEQFF
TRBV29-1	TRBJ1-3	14	CSVGGDNSGNTIYF
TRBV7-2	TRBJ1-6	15	CASSSAGASNSPLHF
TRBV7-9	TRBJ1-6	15	CASSPWTQDNSPLHF
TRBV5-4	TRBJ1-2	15	CASSWGQIPNYGYTF
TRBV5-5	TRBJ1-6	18	CASSFYPSTGGGNSPLHF
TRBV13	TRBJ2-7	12	CASSGLAYEQYF
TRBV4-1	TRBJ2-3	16	CASSQVGPFTTDTQYF
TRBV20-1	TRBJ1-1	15	CSARDRRRANTEAFF
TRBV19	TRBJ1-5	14	CASSEAGGLQPQHF
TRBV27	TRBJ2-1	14	CASSLFGGEGEQFF
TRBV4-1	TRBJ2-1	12	CASSRSGDEQFF
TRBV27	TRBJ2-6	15	CASSKTYSGANVLTF
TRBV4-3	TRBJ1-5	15	CASSLSDRANQPQHF
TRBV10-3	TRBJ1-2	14	CAISEGTSRWGYTF
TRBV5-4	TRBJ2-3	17	CSSSGGLTLLSTDTQYF
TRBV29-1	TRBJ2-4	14	CSAWTELAKNIQYF
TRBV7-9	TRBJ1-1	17	CASTLKLQGMVNTEAFF
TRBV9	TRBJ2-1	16	CASSPQAGGNYNEQFF
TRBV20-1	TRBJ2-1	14	CSAIAGAACNEQFF
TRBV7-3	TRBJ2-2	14	CASTKVAVTGELFF
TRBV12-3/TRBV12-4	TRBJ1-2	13	CASSLAQGYGYTF
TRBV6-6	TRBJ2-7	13	CATRQGAGDEQYF
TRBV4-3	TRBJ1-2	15	CASSPFGEGDYGYTF
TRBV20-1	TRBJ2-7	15	CSARGGGSFPYEQYF
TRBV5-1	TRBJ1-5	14	CASSPDSLNQPQHF
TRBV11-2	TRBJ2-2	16	CASSFVAGGVGGELFF
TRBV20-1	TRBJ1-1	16	CSARDPRGSLNTEAFF
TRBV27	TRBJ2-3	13	CASRLLSTDTQYF
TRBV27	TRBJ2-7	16	CASSPLGRKSSYEQYF
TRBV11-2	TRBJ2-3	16	CASSPTSGGASPTQYF
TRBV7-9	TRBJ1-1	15	CASSQWGAGGTEAFF
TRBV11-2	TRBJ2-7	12	CASSPQGYEQYF
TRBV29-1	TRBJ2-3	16	CSVEVWGQGATDTQYF
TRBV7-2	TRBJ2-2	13	CASSLGFLGELFF
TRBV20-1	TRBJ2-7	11	CSAFDTPVQYF
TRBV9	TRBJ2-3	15	CASSVRGGPTDTQYF
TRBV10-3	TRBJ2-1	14	CATKERDSYNEQFF